These 24 T cell receptor beta chains were sequenced from one sample in a study of cytomegalovirus exposure and HLA in healthy donors. 13 Jbeta primers and 60 Vbeta primers were used for the PCR. The repertoire was sequenced with immunoSEQ multiplex PCR; TCRdb's copy has only in-frame clones and lacks some. The table for this sample gives fewer than 200,000 clones. Sequenced: PBMCs. These TCRs come from a man aged 25-45 years in good health and CMV-seronegative.

The chain uses TRBV27 and TRBJ1-2; 7 nucleotides match TRBD1. V was clipped by 4 bases and J by 8 bases; unmatched bases: 13. CDR1 is MNHEY, CDR2 SMNVEV, per germline (reference sequence). The CDR3 contains 15 residues. The CDR3 region has the DNA TGTGCCAGCAGTTCTTTGGCAGGGGGACAGAAAGGCTACACCTTC. It yields the protein CASSSLAGGQKGYTF.

The chain recombines TRBV7-7 with TRBJ2-1; TRBD2 agrees at 12 bases. V shed 4 bases and J 9 bases; nucleotides not matched to a gene: 16. The CDR3 spans 18 residues. Germline V gene lookup returns CDR1 SSHAT and CDR2 FNYEAQ (reference sequence). CDR3 protein: CASSSLSASGGALSEQFF. The DNA for the CDR3 is TGTGCCAGCAGCTCCCTTTCCGCTAGCGGGGGGGCTTTGAGTGAGCAGTTCTTC.

The chain employs TRBV7-9 and TRBJ2-1, with 10 bases aligning to TRBD1. CDR1 is SEHNR, CDR2 FQNEAQ, per germline (reference sequence). V lost 4 bases, J lost 5 bases, and 11 bases stayed unmatched. This CDR3 region has 17 residues. The DNA of the CDR3 is TGTGCCAGCAGCTCCTTAGGGGGGACAGGGGTGAACAATGAGCAGTTCTTC. Amino acid sequence: CASSSLGGTGVNNEQFF.

The chain links TRBV10-1 to TRBJ2-2; TRBD1 matches 11 bases. Germline V gives CDR1 WNHNN, CDR2 SYGVQD (reference sequence). V lost 3 bases to trimming and J lost 7 bases; unmatched junction nucleotides: 7. This CDR3 spans 16 amino acids. CDR3 coding DNA: TGCGCCAGCAGTGAATTTGGACAGGGGGCCATCGGGGAGCTGTTTTTT. This translates into CASSEFGQGAIGELFF.

For the CDR3, the DNA is TGTGCCAGCAGCTTGGCTCCGGGGACAGGGACCTACGAGCAGTACTTC. This sequence encodes CASSLAPGTGTYEQYF. The chain is built from TRBV5-6 and TRBJ2-7; 9 bases match TRBD1. The CDR3 length is 16 residues. V was clipped by 0 bases and J by 2 bases; unmatched bases: 6. Germline-derived CDR1 and CDR2 are SGHDT and YYEEEE.

The rearrangement uses TRBV6-6 and TRBJ2-5; 8 nucleotides line up with TRBD1. V lost 2 bases to trimming and J lost 4 bases; unmatched junction nucleotides: 3. This CDR3 has 14 amino acids. Germline CDR1 and CDR2: MNHNY and SVGAGI (reference sequence). In DNA, the CDR3 is TGTGCCAGCAGTTACCCAGGACAGGGAGAGACCCAGTACTTC. Its protein is CASSYPGQGETQYF.

The V gene is TRBV7-9, the J gene TRBJ1-5; D call uncertain. Germline-derived CDR1 and CDR2 are SEHNR and FQNEAQ (reference sequence). Between the trimmed V and J ends, which lost 4 bases and 9 bases, there was a span of 16 bases. The CDR3 totals 14 residues. The CDR3, as DNA: TGTGCCAGCAGCTCCGTGTCGCCACTAGGGCCCCAGCATTTT. This sequence encodes CASSSVSPLGPQHF.

V and J are TRBV6-6 and TRBJ1-1; D is ambiguous. Trimming shortened V by 4 bases and J by 1 base, and 13 bases separated the two germline ends. The CDR3 contains 15 residues. Germline CDR1 MNHNY, CDR2 SVGAGI (reference sequence). The CDR3, as DNA: TGTGCCAGCAGTTCCCATGATCGGGAGAACACTGAAGCTTTCTTT. It codes for CASSSHDRENTEAFF.

The chain combines TRBV6-1 with TRBJ2-7; D gene ambiguous. The germline V gene has CDR1 MNHNS and CDR2 SASEGT. V lost 0 bases and J 2 bases, leaving 11 bases between the germline ends. CDR3 size: 15 residues. CDR3 residues: CASSEAVGPAYEQYF. CDR3 DNA sequence: TGTGCCAGCAGTGAAGCGGTTGGCCCAGCCTACGAGCAGTACTTC.

V and J are TRBV19 and TRBJ1-4; no definite D call. The CDR3 runs 13 residues. From germline, CDR1 is LNHDA and CDR2 SQIVND (reference sequence). The V gene lost 5 bases and the J gene lost 4 bases, with 8 bases spanning the gap. The CDR3 is CASSGLLNEKLFF. The CDR3 region has the DNA TGTGCCAGTAGTGGGCTGCTTAATGAAAAACTGTTTTTT.

This chain joins TRBV7-6 and TRBJ2-3, with D possibly matching TRBD1 (5 bases). Germline V gene lookup returns CDR1 SGHVS and CDR2 FNYEAQ. The CDR3 runs to 16 residues. V was shortened by 5 bases and J by 4 bases, with 19 bases between the two germline ends. The CDR3 sequence is CASSLGSSGMADTQYF. CDR3 sequence (DNA): TGTGCCAGCAGCCTTGGGTCTTCAGGGATGGCAGATACGCAGTATTTT.

The chain carries TRBV6-5 and TRBJ1-4; perhaps TRBD1 as D (6 bases). Per germline, CDR1 MNHEY and CDR2 SVGAGI. This CDR3 contains 14 residues. Trimming took off 7 bases at V and 1 base at J, with 10 bases between the two ends. CDR3 DNA: TGTGCCAGCAAGGGGGGGGAAACTAATGAAAAACTGTTTTTT. This sequence encodes CASKGGETNEKLFF.

The J gene is TRBJ1-4, the V gene TRBV6-1, with 7 bases that match TRBD1. The ends lost 2 bases at V and 8 bases at J; junction bases unmatched: 11. Per germline, CDR1 MNHNS and CDR2 SASEGT. The CDR3 totals 16 residues. The CDR3 loop reads CASSENLGGSYEKLFF. The CDR3 bases are TGTGCCAGCAGTGAAAATCTAGGGGGCTCCTACGAAAAACTGTTTTTT.

This chain uses TRBV30 with TRBJ2-6, with D tentatively TRBD1 (6 bases). CDR3 length: 16 residues. The V gene's germline CDR1 is GTSNPN and CDR2 SVGIG (reference sequence). The V end lost 0 bases, the J end lost 0 bases, and 9 bases lay between the germline ends. The CDR3 DNA reads as TGTGCCTGGAGTGTACAGGGTTACTCTGGGGCCAACGTCCTGACTTTC. It is translated as CAWSVQGYSGANVLTF.

J is TRBJ2-3 and V is TRBV28; the D gene is possibly TRBD2 (5 bases). With 8 bases removed from V and 0 bases from J, the gap between germline ends came to 18 bases. CDR1 and CDR2 from the germline V gene are MDHEN and SYDVKM. The CDR3 is made up of 16 amino acids. CDR3 bases: TGTGCCAGCCTAAGAGGAGGCAGGCCGAGCACAGATACGCAGTATTTT. Translated: CASLRGGRPSTDTQYF.

The chain combines TRBV5-1 with TRBJ2-1; 9 bases are a match to TRBD1. Germline V gene data show CDR1 as SGHRS and CDR2 as YFSETQ. The CDR3 length is 15 residues. V dropped 3 bases and J dropped 5; count of bases not matched to a gene: 6. The chain's CDR3 is CASSWGGQGNNEQFF. Written as DNA, the CDR3 is TGCGCCAGCAGCTGGGGGGGACAGGGCAACAATGAGCAGTTCTTC.

The J gene is TRBJ2-3, the V gene TRBV29-1; TRBD2 matches at 9 bases. This CDR3 spans 15 amino acids. V shed 6 bases and J 2 bases; nucleotides not matched to a gene: 9. CDR1 is SQVTM, CDR2 ANQGSEA, per germline. The DNA of the CDR3 is TGCAGCGTCCCGACTAGCGGAGGACTCACAGATACGCAGTATTTT. This gives the protein CSVPTSGGLTDTQYF.

The chain combines TRBV4-2 with TRBJ2-2; TRBD1 matches 12 bases. CDR1 and CDR2 from the germline V gene are LGHNA and YNFKEQ. The CDR3 covers 18 residues. The V segment lost 9 bases and the J segment 3 bases; nucleotides outside the gene matches: 14. CDR3 amino acids: CASKNPGQGAGYTGELFF. The DNA for the CDR3 is TGTGCCAGTAAAAACCCGGGACAGGGGGCAGGGTACACCGGGGAGCTGTTTTTT.

V is TRBV7-9 and J is TRBJ2-1; D is unclear. The germline V and J ends were trimmed by 5 bases and 6 bases, with 17 bases remaining between them. Germline V gene lookup returns CDR1 SEHNR and CDR2 FQNEAQ (reference sequence). The CDR3 runs to 15 residues. CDR3 loop: CASSPLGHDTNEQFF. CDR3 coding DNA: TGTGCCAGCAGCCCCCTCGGCCACGACACCAATGAGCAGTTCTTC.

The chain uses TRBV27 and TRBJ1-2, with 8 nucleotides matching TRBD1. V was clipped by 6 bases and J by 4 bases; unmatched bases: 13. The CDR3 covers 16 residues. Germline V gene lookup returns CDR1 MNHEY and CDR2 SMNVEV (reference sequence). CDR3 loop: CASRLFGQGALYGYTF. CDR3 DNA: TGTGCCAGCAGGCTCTTTGGACAGGGAGCTCTCTATGGCTACACCTTC.

J is TRBJ2-7 and V is TRBV29-1; D call uncertain. The CDR3 contains 12 residues. CDR1 is SQVTM, CDR2 ANQGSEA, per germline. V dropped 1 base and J dropped 2 bases, with 6 bases sitting between them. The CDR3 reads CSVEGLPYEQYF. The CDR3 DNA sequence: TGCAGCGTTGAAGGACTGCCCTACGAGCAGTACTTC.

The chain is built from TRBV2 and TRBJ1-3; TRBD1 agrees at 7 bases. The CDR3 runs 14 residues. CDR1 is SNHLY, CDR2 FYNNEI, per germline. V dropped 11 bases and J dropped 0; count of bases not matched to a gene: 7. CDR3 amino acids: CASTGVRSGNTIYF. CDR3 DNA: TGTGCCTCAACAGGGGTGCGCTCTGGAAACACCATATATTTT.

The rearrangement links TRBV18 to TRBJ2-5; D may be TRBD1 (6 bases). The germline V gene encodes CDR1 KGHSH and CDR2 LQKENI. V lost 3 bases and J lost 0, with 17 bases in between. The CDR3 loop spans 17 amino acids. CDR3 residues: CASSPIPQGTYQETQYF. CDR3 in DNA: TGTGCCAGCTCACCGATTCCACAGGGAACGTACCAAGAGACCCAGTACTTC. The full variable domain, rest sourced from reference TRBV18 and TRBJ2-5, is NAGVMQNPRHLVRRRGQEARLRCSPMKGHSHVYWYRQLPEEGLKFMVYLQKENIIDESGMPKERFSAEFPKEGPSILRIQQVVRGDSAAYFCASSPIPQGTYQETQYFGPGTRLLVL.

The chain has TRBV5-1 and TRBJ2-3; 7 bases line up with TRBD1. The germline V gene encodes CDR1 SGHRS and CDR2 YFSETQ. The CDR3 is made up of 16 amino acids. V gave up 5 bases and J gave up 2 bases; unmatched junction bases: 11. The CDR3 region is CASSYVRDRHTDTQYF. CDR3 coding DNA: TGCGCCAGCAGTTACGTCCGGGACAGACACACAGATACGCAGTATTTT.